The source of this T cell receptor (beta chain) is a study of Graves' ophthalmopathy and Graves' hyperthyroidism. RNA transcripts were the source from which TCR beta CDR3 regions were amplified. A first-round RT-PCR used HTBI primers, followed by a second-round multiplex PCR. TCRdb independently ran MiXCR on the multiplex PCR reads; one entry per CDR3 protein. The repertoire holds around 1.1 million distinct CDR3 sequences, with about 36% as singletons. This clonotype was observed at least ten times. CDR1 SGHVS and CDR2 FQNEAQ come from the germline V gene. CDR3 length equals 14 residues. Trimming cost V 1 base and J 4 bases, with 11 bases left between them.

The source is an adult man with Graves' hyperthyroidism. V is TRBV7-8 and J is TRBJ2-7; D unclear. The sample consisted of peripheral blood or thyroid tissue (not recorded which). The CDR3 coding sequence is TGTGCCAGCAGCTTAGGGGTTTTGGCTTACGAGCAGTACTTC. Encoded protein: CASSLGVLAYEQYF.